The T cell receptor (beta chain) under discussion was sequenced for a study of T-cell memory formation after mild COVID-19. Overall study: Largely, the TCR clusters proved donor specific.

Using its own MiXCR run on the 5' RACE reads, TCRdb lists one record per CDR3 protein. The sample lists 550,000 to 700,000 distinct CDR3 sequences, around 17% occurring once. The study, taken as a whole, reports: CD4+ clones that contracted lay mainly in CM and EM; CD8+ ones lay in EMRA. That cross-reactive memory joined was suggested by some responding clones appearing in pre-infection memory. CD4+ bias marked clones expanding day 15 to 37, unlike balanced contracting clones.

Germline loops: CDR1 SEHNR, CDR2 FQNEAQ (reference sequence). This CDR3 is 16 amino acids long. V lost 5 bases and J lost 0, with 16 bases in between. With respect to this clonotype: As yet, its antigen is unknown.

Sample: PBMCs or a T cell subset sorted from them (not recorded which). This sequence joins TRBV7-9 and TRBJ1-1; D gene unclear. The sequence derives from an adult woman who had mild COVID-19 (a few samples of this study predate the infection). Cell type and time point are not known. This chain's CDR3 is CASSPSLYDMNTEAFF. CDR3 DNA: TGTGCCAGCAGCCCTTCCCTGTACGACATGAACACTGAAGCTTTCTTT.